The clone carrying this T cell receptor (beta chain) appeared a few times. Its antigen remains unidentified. Sequencing used immunoSEQ multiplex PCR; TCRdb keeps in-frame clones, though not all of them. This sample has 11,000 or so clones; about 78% occur once, and the top ten carry roughly 17%. Trimming took 3 bases from V and 6 from J, leaving 10 bases between them. The CDR3 is 13 amino acids. The germline V gene encodes CDR1 SGDLS and CDR2 YYNGEE. The data are from a study of tumor-infiltrating lymphocytes in localized non-small cell lung cancer. As for the study in general: Some samples were collected after neoadjuvant chemotherapy; smokers, never-smokers and several histologies were included. Tumor tissue and non-adjacent uninvolved lung came from each patient.

Findings and limits, study-wide: TCR sequencing covered a subset of patients with enough tissue. IM1 and IM2 tumors showed no difference in T-cell fraction.

The sequencing input was uninvolved lung tissue not adjacent to the tumor. The chain is built from TRBV9 and TRBJ2-1, with unresolved D. The TCR originated in a human donor with non-small cell lung cancer. CDR3 region: CASSGFTFNEQFF. The CDR3 bases are TGTGCCAGCAGCGGGTTCACTTTCAATGAGCAGTTCTTC.